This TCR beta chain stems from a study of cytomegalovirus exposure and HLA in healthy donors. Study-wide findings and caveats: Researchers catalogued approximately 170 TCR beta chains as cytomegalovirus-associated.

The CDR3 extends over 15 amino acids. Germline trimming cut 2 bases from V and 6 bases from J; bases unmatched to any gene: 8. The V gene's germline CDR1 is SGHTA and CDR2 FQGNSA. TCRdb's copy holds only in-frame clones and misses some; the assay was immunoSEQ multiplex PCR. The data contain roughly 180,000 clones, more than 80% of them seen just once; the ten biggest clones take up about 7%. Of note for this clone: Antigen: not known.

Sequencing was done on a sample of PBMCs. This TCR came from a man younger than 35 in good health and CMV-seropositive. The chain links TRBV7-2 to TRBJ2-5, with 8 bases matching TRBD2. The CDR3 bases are TGTGCCAGCAGCTTATCGGGGGGGCGCGTAAAGACCCAGTACTTC. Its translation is CASSLSGGRVKTQYF.